The T cell receptor beta chain under discussion was sequenced for a study of blood T cell repertoires in COVID-19. The CDR3 consists of 17 residues. Trimming removed 0 bases from V and 0 bases from J; junction bases left unmatched: 5. CDR1 SGHTA and CDR2 FQGNSA come from the germline V gene. Clones were sequenced by immunoSEQ multiplex PCR, and TCRdb holds only the in-frame ones, with some missing. The sample includes about 180,000 clones, about 81% of them seen just once. The sample comprised peripheral blood. This TCR came from a woman aged 70 to 79 with acute or convalescent COVID-19. The chain carries TRBV7-2 and TRBJ2-7; 10 nucleotides align to TRBD2. In DNA, the CDR3 is TGTGCCAGCAGCTTAGCACCTAGCGGGAGCTTCTCCTACGAGCAGTACTTC. Encoded protein: CASSLAPSGSFSYEQYF.